A single T cell receptor (beta chain) is shown here with its context. Its antigen target is currently unknown. The junction shows a germline mismatch at one end, possibly a read error. Other DNA sequences in this sample translate to the same CDR3. These data belong to a study of shared clonotypes between healthy human individuals (dated by TCRdb to about 2020). Background on the whole study: A couple of women and three men aged 18 to 49 years were included in the cohort. For each donor, three plates each were used for CD4 naive and CD4 memory, two plates were used for CD8 naive, and one plate was used for CD8 memory. Blood TCR repertoires of about five healthy adults were deeply sequenced to estimate repertoire size and the extent of clonotype sharing between individuals. Libraries were prepared and TCR repertoires were sequenced by different laboratories using diverse techniques, in order to increase sequencing depth and limit assay-specific biases. Between about 0.9 and 10 billion PBMCs per donor were obtained by leukapheresis.

The CDR3 holds 14 amino acids from the cysteine to the phenylalanine. Only CDR3 DNA is held: 42 bases, read in frame from base 1. From the germline V gene, CDR1 is SGHTA and CDR2 is FQGNSA. Paper-wide results and their limitations: Sampling was limited to blood, and TCR repertoires in tissue likely differ from TCR repertoires in blood. Larger estimated clonotype richness was generally found for naive subsets than for memory subsets. Compared with non-shared clonotypes, clonotypes shared by all four sorted-subset donors had higher generation probabilities. Based on pairwise subsampling, the degree of clonotype sharing among donors was expected to be affected by sequencing depth. Rarefaction of sorted-subset datasets indicated incomplete sequencing despite the large sequencing depth. Sharing across a few donors was observed for about 4.8% of naive CD4, 3% to 3.5% of naive CD8, 2% to 2.5% of memory CD4, and around 0.44% of memory CD8 clonotypes. The small number of donors limited the genetic and exposure-history diversity represented.

For the CD8 naive samples, CD45RO-negative cells were positively selected for CCR7, yielding a CD45RA+CCR7+ population from which TemRA cells were excluded. The donors were healthy, HIV-negative adults who had no recently reported acute infections or vaccinations. Only Caucasian adults living in Nashville, Tennessee, USA were represented among the donors. Blood was collected by leukapheresis, and PBMCs were isolated by Ficoll-Histopaque density gradient centrifugation and then cryopreserved in liquid nitrogen vapor phase. Analytical flow cytometry was used to check the purity and quantity of each magnetically sorted T cell population. Genomic DNA was isolated from every sorted fraction and measured by UV absorbance on a Nanodrop 2000c. TCR CDR3 regions were amplified from genomic DNA by multiplex PCR using the deep immunoSEQ assay. Genomic DNA extracted from each cell subset was distributed evenly over all wells of several immunoSEQ 96-well plates, and each plate served as one replicate. For sorted subsets, roughly 200 ng of genomic DNA, equivalent to around 30,000 T cell genomes, went into each replicate PCR. Purified libraries were measured with a Qubit 3.0 fluorometer, size-checked on a Bioanalyzer 2100, and measured again with the KAPA Library Quantification kit. Every immunoSEQ 96-well plate was sequenced on a dedicated single-read 150-cycle Illumina NextSeq 550 flow cell. The published analysis was carried out like this. Because the immunoSEQ output held only junctional sequences and lacked quality scores, the filtering could not match the filtering applied to full-length reads. To assign V/J genes and CDR3, sequences were annotated against IMGT germline references using PyIR, a Python wrapper for IgBLAST v1.9. Reads were removed for weak V/J assignments (E-value above 1e-6), missing CDR3, stop codons, out-of-frame junctions, or ambiguous translated residues. A V3J clonotype was defined by an identical inferred V gene, J gene, and CDR3 amino acid sequence. Percentage overlap between repertoires was computed as shared unique clonotypes divided by the size of the smaller repertoire. RTK rarefaction, the Chao1 estimator, and Recon v2.1 estimates of unobserved clonotypes were used to assess repertoire richness. Generation probabilities for all TCRbeta clonotypes obtained by the gDNA method from several donors were computed using OLGA. TCRdb took over this immuneACCESS table, retaining in-frame rearrangements with V and J assigned. Such tables are incomplete; in checked studies, under half of the missing clones stem from an unresolved V gene, and the remainder is unexplained. V and J calls and clone size come straight from that table; D and trimming were deduced from the DNA. Here the sample has fewer than 1 million clones; just over 95% occur a single time. The ten biggest clones cover roughly 0.23% of the sample.

Sequencing used naive CD8+ T cells sorted from blood. The sample's cell subset or site label, in plain terms: CD45RA+CCR7+. This sequence uses TRBV7-2 and TRBJ2-7, with the D gene uncertain. The sequence was obtained from a young man in good health. The bases read TGTGCTAGCAGCTTAGCTACGGATTGGTCCGAGCAGTACTTC. Its protein product is CASSLATDWSEQYF.